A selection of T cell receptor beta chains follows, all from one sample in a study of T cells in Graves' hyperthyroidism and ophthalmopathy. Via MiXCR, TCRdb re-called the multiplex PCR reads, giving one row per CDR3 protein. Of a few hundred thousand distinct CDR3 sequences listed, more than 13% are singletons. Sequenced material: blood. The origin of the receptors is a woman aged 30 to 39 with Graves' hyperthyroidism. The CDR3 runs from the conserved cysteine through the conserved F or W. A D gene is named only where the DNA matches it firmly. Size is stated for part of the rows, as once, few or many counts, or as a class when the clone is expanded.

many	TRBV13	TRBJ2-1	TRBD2	CASSLVSGGSYNEQFF	TGTGCCAGCAGCTTAGTTAGCGGGGGCTCCTACAATGAGCAGTTCTTC
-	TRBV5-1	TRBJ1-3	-	CASSLEGGENTIYF	TGCGCCAGCAGCTTGGAGGGAGGGGAAAACACCATATATTTT
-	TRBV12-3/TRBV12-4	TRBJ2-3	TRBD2	CASSLGLAASSTDTQYF	TGTGCCAGCAGTTTAGGTCTAGCGGCTTCTAGCACAGATACGCAGTATTTT
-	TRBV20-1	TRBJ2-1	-	CSASLEHTHVSSYNEQFF	TGCAGTGCTAGTCTGGAACACACCCATGTTAGCTCCTACAATGAGCAGTTCTTC
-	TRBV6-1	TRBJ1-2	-	CASIFKRSGRDTLNYGYTF	TGTGCCAGCATCTTCAAAAGGAGCGGCCGGGACACCCTGAACTATGGCTACACCTTC
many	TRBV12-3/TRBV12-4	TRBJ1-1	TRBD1	CASSRTGSTEAFF	TGTGCCAGCAGCCGGACAGGGAGCACTGAAGCTTTCTTT
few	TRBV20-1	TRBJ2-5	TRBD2	CSAITSGDLQETQYF	TGCAGTGCTATAACTAGCGGGGACTTACAAGAGACCCAGTACTTC
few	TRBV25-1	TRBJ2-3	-	CASSSGSSSHTDTQYF	TGTGCCAGCAGTTCCGGGTCCTCTTCTCACACAGATACGCAGTATTTT
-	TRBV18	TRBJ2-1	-	CASSPLSGDAYNEQFF	TGTGCCAGCTCACCACTGTCAGGGGACGCCTACAATGAGCAGTTCTTC
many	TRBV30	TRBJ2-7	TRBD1	CAWRGQGAYEQYF	TGTGCCTGGAGGGGACAGGGGGCCTACGAGCAGTACTTC
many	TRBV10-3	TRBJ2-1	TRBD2	CAISPTTSGSYNEQFF	TGTGCCATCAGTCCTACGACTAGCGGGAGCTACAATGAGCAGTTCTTC
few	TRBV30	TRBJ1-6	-	CAWSAPRESYNSPLHF	TGTGCCTGGAGTGCCCCCAGGGAGTCCTATAATTCACCCCTCCACTTT
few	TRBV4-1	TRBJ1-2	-	CASAGISDRNGLNYGYTF	TGCGCCAGCGCAGGGATCTCAGACAGGAATGGTCTTAACTATGGCTACACCTTC
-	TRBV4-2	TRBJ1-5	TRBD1	CASSPQGSYQPQHF	TGTGCCAGCAGCCCACAGGGGTCTTATCAGCCCCAGCATTTT
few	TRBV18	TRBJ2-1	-	CASSVQASYNEQFF	TGTGCCAGCTCAGTACAGGCTTCCTACAATGAGCAGTTCTTC
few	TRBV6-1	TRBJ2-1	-	CASSRDFLNEQFF	TGTGCCAGCAGCCGGGACTTTTTAAATGAGCAGTTCTTC
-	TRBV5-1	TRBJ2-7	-	CASSLDVSFSYEQYF	TGCGCCAGCAGCTTGGATGTCTCCTTCTCCTACGAGCAGTACTTC
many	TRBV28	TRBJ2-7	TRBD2	CASRMTSGSYEQYF	TGTGCCAGCCGAATGACTAGCGGGAGCTACGAGCAGTACTTC
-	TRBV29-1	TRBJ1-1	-	CSVEDVGGRDTEAFF	TGCAGCGTTGAAGATGTTGGAGGAAGGGACACTGAAGCTTTCTTT
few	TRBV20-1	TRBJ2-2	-	CSARDRVTANTGELFF	TGCAGTGCTAGAGATCGTGTAACAGCGAACACCGGGGAGCTGTTTTTT
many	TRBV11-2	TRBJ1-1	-	CASSYPSHTEAFF	TGTGCCAGCAGCTACCCATCCCACACTGAAGCTTTCTTT
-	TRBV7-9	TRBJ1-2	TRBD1	CASSDREAGYTF	TGTGCCAGCAGCGACAGGGAAGCTGGCTACACCTTC
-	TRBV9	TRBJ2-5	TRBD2	CASSEGTSVEETQYF	TGTGCCAGCAGCGAGGGGACTAGCGTTGAAGAGACCCAGTACTTC
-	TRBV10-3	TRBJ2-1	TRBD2	CAISRLGLAGYNEQFF	TGTGCCATCAGTCGGTTGGGGCTAGCGGGATACAATGAGCAGTTCTTC
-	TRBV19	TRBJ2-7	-	CASSPQRQPPYEQYF	TGTGCCAGTAGCCCACAGAGACAGCCTCCCTACGAGCAGTACTTC
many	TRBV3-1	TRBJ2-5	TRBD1	CASSRNTGGRETQYF	TGTGCCAGCAGCCGAAATACAGGGGGCCGGGAGACCCAGTACTTC
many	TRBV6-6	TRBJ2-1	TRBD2	CASSYSRSGRPSVEQFF	TGTGCCAGCAGTTACTCGAGGAGCGGGAGGCCTTCTGTTGAGCAGTTCTTC
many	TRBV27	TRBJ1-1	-	CASSLKGAKTEAFF	TGTGCCAGCAGTTTAAAGGGCGCTAAGACTGAAGCTTTCTTT
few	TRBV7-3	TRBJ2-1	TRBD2	CASSFGTMGSNEQFF	TGTGCCAGCAGCTTTGGGACTATGGGTTCCAATGAGCAGTTCTTC
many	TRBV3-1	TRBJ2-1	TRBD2	CASSQPGGNEQFF	TGTGCCAGCAGCCAACCGGGAGGCAATGAGCAGTTCTTC
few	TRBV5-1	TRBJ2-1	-	CASSEGSYNEQFF	TGCGCCAGCAGCGAGGGGTCCTACAATGAGCAGTTCTTC
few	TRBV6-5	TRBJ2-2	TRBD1	CASSYTGGGTGELFF	TGTGCCAGCAGTTACACAGGGGGCGGGACCGGGGAGCTGTTTTTT
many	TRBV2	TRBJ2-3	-	CASNLGAGRSTDTQYF	TGTGCCAGCAATCTGGGGGCGGGAAGGAGCACAGATACGCAGTATTTT
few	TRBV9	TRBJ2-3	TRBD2	CASSPGDYLGTQYF	TGTGCCAGCAGCCCGGGGGACTACCTAGGGACGCAGTATTTT
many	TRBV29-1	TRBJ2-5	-	CSVERENRVPQETQYF	TGCAGCGTTGAAAGGGAGAACAGGGTGCCCCAAGAGACCCAGTACTTC
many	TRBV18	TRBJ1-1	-	CASSPGQNAEAFF	TGTGCCAGCTCACCTGGACAGAACGCTGAAGCTTTCTTT
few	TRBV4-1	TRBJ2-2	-	CASSQAQRTNTGELFF	TGCGCCAGCAGCCAAGCCCAAAGGACTAACACCGGGGAGCTGTTTTTT
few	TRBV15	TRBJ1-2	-	CATSPSGGTLNYGYTF	TGTGCCACCAGCCCCAGTGGGGGTACCCTGAACTATGGCTACACCTTC
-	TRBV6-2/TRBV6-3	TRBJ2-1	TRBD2	CASSLMRGSSYNEQFF	TGTGCCAGCAGTTTGATGCGGGGGAGCTCCTACAATGAGCAGTTCTTC
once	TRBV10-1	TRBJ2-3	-	CASSESTLRGELSTDTQYF	TGCGCCAGCAGTGAGTCGACTCTGAGAGGGGAGCTTAGCACAGATACGCAGTATTTT
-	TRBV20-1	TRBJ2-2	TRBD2	CSARAPSGRGGTGELFF	TGCAGTGCTAGAGCTCCTAGCGGGAGAGGGGGCACCGGGGAGCTGTTTTTT
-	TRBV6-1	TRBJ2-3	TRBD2	CASVRTSGSTDTQYF	TGTGCCAGCGTCAGGACTAGCGGTTCCACAGATACGCAGTATTTT
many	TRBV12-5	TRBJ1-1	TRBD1	CASGTGQGGTEAFF	TGTGCTAGTGGTACCGGACAGGGAGGCACTGAAGCTTTCTTT
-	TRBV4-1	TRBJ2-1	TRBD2	CASSLGTMEVVGEQFF	TGCGCCAGCAGCCTCGGGACTATGGAGGTTGTAGGGGAGCAGTTCTTC
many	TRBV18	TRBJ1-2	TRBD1	CASSPSYRTGYGYTF	TGTGCCAGCTCACCATCCTACCGGACAGGGTACGGCTACACCTTC
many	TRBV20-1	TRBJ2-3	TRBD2	CSASLPRTSGTTLTDTQYF	TGCAGTGCTAGCCTTCCCCGGACTAGCGGGACAACTCTCACAGATACGCAGTATTTT